This T cell receptor beta chain was captured by sequencing in a study of T cells in Graves' hyperthyroidism and ophthalmopathy. The CDR3 regions of TCR beta were amplified from RNA transcripts. HTBI primers were used for first-round RT-PCR of the TCR CDR3. MiXCR, applied by TCRdb to the multiplex PCR reads, yields one record per CDR3 protein. The sample carries approximately 640,000 distinct CDR3 sequences, 17% recorded once. The specimen was blood. The TCR was taken from a man in his fifties or sixties with Graves' hyperthyroidism.

The CDR3 sequence is CASSESGTGEGQPQHF. CDR3 in DNA: TGTGCCAGCAGCGAATCCGGGACAGGGGAGGGGCAGCCCCAGCATTTT. The rearrangement uses TRBV7-2 and TRBJ1-5; 10 bases fit TRBD1. This CDR3 comprises 16 residues. Per the germline V gene, CDR1 is SGHTA and CDR2 is FQGNSA. V was clipped by 5 bases and J by 7 bases; unmatched bases: 11.